This TCR beta chain was profiled in a study of cytomegalovirus exposure and HLA in healthy donors. PCR employed 60 Vbeta and 13 Jbeta primers. Libraries were prepared by immunoSEQ multiplex PCR; TCRdb keeps only in-frame clonotypes and omits some of them. The sample lists about 120,000 clones; 77% were seen once. Germline V gene lookup returns CDR1 MRHNA and CDR2 SNTAGT. The CDR3 has 15 residues. Trimming took 2 bases from V and 0 from J; bases not matched to a gene: 2. The chain combines TRBV6-4 with TRBJ2-3; 7 positions agree with TRBD2. The TCR sequence derives from a human donor in good health. Input material: PBMCs. The CDR3 nucleotides read TGTGCCAGCAGTGACATAGCGGGTAGCACAGATACGCAGTATTTT. This sequence encodes CASSDIAGSTDTQYF.